This T cell receptor (beta chain) was sequenced in a study of blood T cell repertoires in COVID-19. Study-level background: Samples representing acute and convalescent COVID-19 were sourced from the United States, Italy and Spain.

Donors were grouped by their self-reported clinical history. The recovered donors of Cohort 3 showed two negative PCRs, clearance, or symptom resolution. Profiled with immunoSEQ multiplex PCR; TCRdb holds only in-frame clones, not every one. Of roughly 300,000 clones detected, around 86% appear once; the ten largest clones hold more than 9%. Germline-derived CDR1 and CDR2 are SEHNR and FQNEAQ (reference sequence). The trim removed 4 bases at V and 5 bases at J, leaving 10 bases unmatched. There are 15 residues in the CDR3. J is TRBJ2-5 and V is TRBV7-9, with 7 bases aligning to TRBD1. Input material: PBMCs or T cells enriched from blood (not recorded which). The receptor's source is a woman younger than 30 who had recovered from COVID-19. The CDR3 region is CASSYYLGGRETQYF. The CDR3, as DNA: TGTGCCAGCAGCTACTACCTAGGGGGCAGGGAGACCCAGTACTTC. The variable domain in full, with the rest retrieved from reference TRBV7-9 and TRBJ2-5, is DTGVSQNPRHKITKRGQNVTFRCDPISEHNRLYWYRQTLGQGPEFLTYFQNEAQLEKSRLLSDRFSAERPKGSFSTLEIQRTEQGDSAMYLCASSYYLGGRETQYFGPGTRLLVL.